A single sample is the source of the 4 T cell receptor beta chains below, sequenced in a study of patients and donors after allogeneic stem cell transplantation. TCRdb re-analysed the RT-PCR reads in MiXCR, keeping a single row per CDR3 protein. The sample carries roughly 960,000 distinct CDR3 sequences, about a sixth recorded once. Specimen: blood, either unsorted or a sorted T cell fraction (not recorded which). The receptors come from a human donor who was either an allogeneic HSCT recipient or a stem cell or donor lymphocyte infusion donor (not recorded which). It is not recorded whose cells these are; they may come from a transplant donor.

The chain combines TRBV18 with TRBJ1-2; D gene ambiguous. The CDR3 covers 14 residues. Trimming took off 2 bases at V and 5 bases at J, with 12 bases between the two ends. Germline V gene data show CDR1 as KGHSH and CDR2 as LQKENI. The CDR3 DNA reads TGTGCCAGCTCACCATCAACGGTCCCATATGGCTACACCTTC. Translating gives CASSPSTVPYGYTF.

This clonotype was detected a few times. This chain connects TRBV5-6 to TRBJ2-7; D call uncertain. Trimming stripped 0 bases from V and 2 bases from J, with 9 bases between. The CDR3 has 14 residues. Per the germline V gene, CDR1 is SGHDT and CDR2 is YYEEEE. The CDR3 coding sequence is TGTGCCAGCAGCTTGGACGACGGCACCTACGAGCAGTACTTC. Its translation is CASSLDDGTYEQYF.

This clonotype was seen a handful of times. The chain is built from TRBV6-1 and TRBJ2-2; D might be TRBD1 or TRBD2, each matching 6 bases. V lost 6 bases and J lost 4, with 18 bases in between. Germline CDR1 is MNHNS and CDR2 is SASEGT. This CDR3 has 16 amino acids. The CDR3 DNA reads TGTGCCAGCAGCCAACGGAGGGGGACGAGCACCGGGGAGCTGTTTTTT. Protein product: CASSQRRGTSTGELFF.

This sequence joins TRBV30 and TRBJ2-2; D perhaps matches TRBD1 (6 bases). This CDR3 is built from 12 residues. Germline CDR1 GTSNPN, CDR2 SVGIG (reference sequence). V shed 5 bases and J shed 6 bases, with 10 bases lying between them. The DNA for the CDR3 is TGTGCCTGGGGCAGGGGTGCCGGGGAGCTGTTTTTT. This sequence encodes CAWGRGAGELFF.